The 4 T cell receptor beta chains presented below share a single source sample, sequenced in a study of cytomegalovirus exposure and HLA in healthy donors (dated 2017 in TCRdb). Libraries were made using the immunoSEQ multiplex PCR assay. A mixture of 60 forward primers for TCR Vbeta segments and 13 reverse primers for TCR Jbeta segments was used in the multiplex PCR. The table comes from immuneACCESS by way of TCRdb, which keeps in-frame sequences with V and J called. Part of the clones is missing from these tables; in studies checked, under half for an unresolved V gene and the rest for unknown reasons. The table for this sample lists roughly 100,000 clones; around 82% of them were counted only once. Of the sample, 1.5% to 2% is held by the ten largest clones. The sample comprised PBMCs. These receptors originate from a man aged 50-59 years in good health and CMV-seronegative.

The CDR3 DNA is TGTGCCAGCAGGGGGACTAGGCCGAACGAGCAGTACGTC. It codes for CASRGTRPNEQYV. This rearrangement joins TRBV28 to TRBJ2-7, with 8 bases matching TRBD2. V dropped 6 bases and J dropped 5; count of bases not matched to a gene: 6. The germline gives CDR1 MDHEN, CDR2 SYDVKM. The CDR3 has 13 amino acids.

The CDR3 loop reads CASRGGQAQETQYF. The CDR3, as DNA: TGCGCCAGCAGGGGTGGACAGGCCCAAGAGACCCAGTACTTC. The V and J genes are TRBV10-2 and TRBJ2-5; 7 bases line up with TRBD1. This CDR3 contains 14 residues. The V segment lost 6 bases and the J segment 1 base; nucleotides outside the gene matches: 5. The V gene's germline CDR1 is WSHSY and CDR2 SAAADI.

This clone was recorded a few times. This chain uses TRBV5-8 with TRBJ1-3; D perhaps matches TRBD1 (5 bases). The germline V gene encodes CDR1 SGHTS and CDR2 YDEGEE. V was shortened by 5 bases and J by 4 bases, with 13 bases between the two germline ends. CDR3 size: 14 residues. The CDR3 nucleotides read TGTGCCAGCAGACTGGAGGGGCCGGGAAACACCATATATTTT. It yields the protein CASRLEGPGNTIYF.

V usage is TRBV11-2 and J usage is TRBJ1-5, with 7 nucleotides matching TRBD1. V lost 5 bases and J lost 8; bases outside the gene matches: 9. Germline CDR1 is SGHAT and CDR2 is FQNNGV. CDR3 length equals 14 residues. The CDR3, as DNA: TGTGCCAGCAGCCCAAACACCGGGACAGAGCCCCAGCATTTT. Encoded protein: CASSPNTGTEPQHF.